The present TCR beta chain was sequenced within a study of vaccination and CD4 T cells after COVID-19. Treatment in this sample: approximately nine-day PBMC culture with coronavirus spike peptide pools or control peptides (ViraFEST assay). Prior to the COVID-19 pandemic (2011-2018), the unexposed donor's CD4+ T cells were collected. Each of days 3 and 7 saw half the medium replaced by fresh IL-2 medium. A remark on this clonotype: What it binds is not known. The germline gene is not matched at one end of the junction; a read error may be the cause.

Scientists ran DNA taken from cultured CD4+ T cells through the Oncomine TCR Beta short-read assay for sequencing. TCRdb reprocessed the PCR reads via MiXCR and lists one record per CDR3 protein. The sample records around 8,000 distinct CDR3 sequences, roughly two fifths being singletons. Sequencing used CD4+ T cells from blood, cultured in vitro. This clonotype was obtained from a human donor in good health.

The CDR3 loop reads CANSNNEQFF. CDR3 DNA sequence: TGTGCCAACAGTAACAATGAGCAGTTCTTC. The chain combines TRBV27 with TRBJ2-1; D gene ambiguous. Germline CDR1 and CDR2: MNHEY and SMNVEV (reference sequence). The CDR3 runs 10 residues.